The T cell receptor beta chain under discussion was sequenced for a study of neurological immune-mediated disorders. Study-wide results and limits: HTLV-1-associated myelopathy had the most TCR clonal expansion, whereas multiple sclerosis had the least (lower than in healthy controls).

This clonotype was seen a few times. Its antigen remains unidentified. The junction and the germline gene differ at one end; a read error may be behind it. The CDR3 length is 15 residues. Germline lookup yields CDR1 SGHRS and CDR2 YFSETQ. TCRdb re-called the 5' RACE reads with MiXCR, one entry per CDR3 protein. This table holds roughly 45,000 distinct CDR3 sequences, about an eighth found once. Regarding time point: longitudinal time-point 2. The V gene is TRBV5-1, the J gene TRBJ1-5; D call uncertain. The sequence came from a male donor with HTLV-1-associated myelopathy (HAM/TSP). What was sequenced was PBMCs. DNA of the CDR3: TGCGCCAGTAGCTTGGAGGGCAGAGTAGATCATCCCCAGCATTTT. Protein: CASSLEGRVDHPQHF.